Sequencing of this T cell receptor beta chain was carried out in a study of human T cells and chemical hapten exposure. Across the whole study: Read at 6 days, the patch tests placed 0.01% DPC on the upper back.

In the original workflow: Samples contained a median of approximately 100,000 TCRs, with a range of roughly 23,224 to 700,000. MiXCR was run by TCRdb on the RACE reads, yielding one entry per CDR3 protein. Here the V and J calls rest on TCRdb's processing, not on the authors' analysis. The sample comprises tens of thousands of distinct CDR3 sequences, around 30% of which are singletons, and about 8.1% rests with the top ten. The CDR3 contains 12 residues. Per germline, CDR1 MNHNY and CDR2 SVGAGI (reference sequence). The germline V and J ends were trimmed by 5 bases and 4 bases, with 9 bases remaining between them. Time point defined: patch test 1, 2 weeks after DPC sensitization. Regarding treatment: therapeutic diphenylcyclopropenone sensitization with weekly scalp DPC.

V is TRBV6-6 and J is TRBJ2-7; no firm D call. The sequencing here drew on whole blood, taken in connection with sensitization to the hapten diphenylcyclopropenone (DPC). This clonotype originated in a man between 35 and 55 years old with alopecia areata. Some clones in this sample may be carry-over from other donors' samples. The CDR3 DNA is TGTGCCAGCAGTACCGAGGTTTACGAGCAGTACTTC. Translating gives CASSTEVYEQYF.